One sample yielded the 5 T cell receptor beta chains listed below, sequenced in a study of T cell responses to AZD1222 COVID-19 vaccine. Produced via immunoSEQ multiplex PCR; TCRdb's table is partial and in-frame only. The top ten hold roughly 6.2% of the sample, which has 100,000 to 140,000 clones, around nine tenths seen once. The sample was peripheral blood, taken 28 days after the second AZD1222 dose. These TCRs come from an adult who received the AZD1222 COVID-19 vaccine.

The chain recombines TRBV6-5 with TRBJ1-6; D might be TRBD1 (5 bases). Germline CDR1 MNHEY, CDR2 SVGAGI. V was trimmed by 7 bases and J by 12 bases, leaving 16 bases between them. The CDR3 totals 13 residues. Here the CDR3 reads CASTSGGDGPLHF. The CDR3 coding sequence is TGTGCCAGCACCTCAGGTGGGGACGGACCCCTCCACTTT.

The chain is built from TRBV6-1 and TRBJ1-5, with 9 bases aligning to TRBD1. Germline assignment: CDR1 MNHNS and CDR2 SASEGT. The CDR3 consists of 14 residues. J lost 5 bases, V lost 3 bases, and 2 bases had no gene match. The CDR3 sequence is CASSDGDRDQPQHF. In DNA, the CDR3 is TGTGCCAGCAGTGACGGGGACAGGGATCAGCCCCAGCATTTT.

The V and J genes are TRBV5-1 and TRBJ1-6; D might be TRBD1 (6 bases). This CDR3 comprises 17 residues. Germline values: CDR1 SGHRS, CDR2 YFSETQ. The ends were cut back, 3 bases at V and 0 bases at J, with 13 bases in the middle. The CDR3 sequence is CASSYGQSSSYNSPLHF. DNA of the CDR3: TGCGCCAGCAGCTACGGACAGTCCAGCTCCTATAATTCACCCCTCCACTTT.

This chain links TRBV3-1 (or the pseudogene TRBV3-2) with TRBJ2-1; TRBD2 aligns across 15 bases. V was clipped by 1 base and J by 10 bases; unmatched bases: 5. The germline V gene has CDR1 LGHDT and CDR2 YNNKEL (reference sequence). The CDR3 totals 16 residues. The CDR3 loop reads CASSQGTSGGASEQFF. The CDR3 DNA follows: TGTGCCAGCAGCCAAGGGACTAGCGGGGGGGCGAGCGAGCAGTTCTTC.

This chain uses TRBV7-9 with TRBJ2-7; no clear D gene. CDR1 is SEHNR and CDR2 is FQNEAQ in the germline V gene (reference sequence). This CDR3 is 14 amino acids long. Trimming pared 4 bases from V and 0 bases from J, leaving 10 bases between. CDR3 sequence reads: CASSYGESSYEQYF. The CDR3 coding sequence is TGTGCCAGCAGCTATGGGGAAAGCTCCTACGAGCAGTACTTC.